The TCR beta chain described here comes from a study of Tregs in tolerant kidney transplant recipients. Generated by immunoSEQ multiplex PCR, the TCRdb table keeps only in-frame clones and is missing some. The sample holds approximately 90,000 clones, 90% to 95% seen once. Unstimulated regulatory T cells (CD4+CD25+CD127-), CD4+CD25- non-regulatory cells, CD4 and CD8 cells were FACS-sorted from thawed PBMCs. Findings and caveats of the study: Expanding Tregs on activated donor B cells appeared to best identify donor-specific TCRbeta clones.

In the case of this clone: No antigen is known for it.

This clonotype originated in a human donor in good health. The material sequenced was CD8+ T cells from blood.

Here the CDR3 reads CASSQEGSADGYTF. The CDR3, as DNA: TGTGCCAGCAGCCAAGAAGGCAGTGCGGATGGCTACACCTTC. This chain uses TRBV4-2 with TRBJ1-2; no definite D call. The CDR3 loop spans 14 amino acids. The germline V gene encodes CDR1 LGHNA and CDR2 YNFKEQ. Trimming pared 0 bases from V and 6 bases from J, leaving 11 bases between.